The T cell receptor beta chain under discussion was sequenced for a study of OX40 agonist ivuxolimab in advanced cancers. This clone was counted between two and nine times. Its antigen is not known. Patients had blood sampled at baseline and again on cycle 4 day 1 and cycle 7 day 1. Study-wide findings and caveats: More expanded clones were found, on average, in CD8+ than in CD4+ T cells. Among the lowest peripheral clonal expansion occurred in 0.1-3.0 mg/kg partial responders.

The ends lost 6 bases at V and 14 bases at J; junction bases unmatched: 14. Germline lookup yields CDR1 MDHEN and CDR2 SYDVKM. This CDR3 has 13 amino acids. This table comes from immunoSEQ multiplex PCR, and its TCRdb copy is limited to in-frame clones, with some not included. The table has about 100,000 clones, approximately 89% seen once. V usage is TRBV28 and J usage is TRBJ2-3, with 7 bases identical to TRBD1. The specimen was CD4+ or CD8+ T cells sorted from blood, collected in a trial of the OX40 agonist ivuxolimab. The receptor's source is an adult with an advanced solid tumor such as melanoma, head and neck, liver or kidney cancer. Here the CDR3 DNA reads TGTGCCAGCAGCCGAACAGGGGTCCCTACCTCGTATTTT. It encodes CASSRTGVPTSYF. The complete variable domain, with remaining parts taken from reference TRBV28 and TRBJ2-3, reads DVKVTQSSRYLVKRTGEKVFLECVQDMDHENMFWYRQDPGLGLRLIYFSYDVKMKEKGDIPEGYSVSREKKERFSLILESASTNQTSMYLCASSRTGVPTSYFGPGTRLTVL.